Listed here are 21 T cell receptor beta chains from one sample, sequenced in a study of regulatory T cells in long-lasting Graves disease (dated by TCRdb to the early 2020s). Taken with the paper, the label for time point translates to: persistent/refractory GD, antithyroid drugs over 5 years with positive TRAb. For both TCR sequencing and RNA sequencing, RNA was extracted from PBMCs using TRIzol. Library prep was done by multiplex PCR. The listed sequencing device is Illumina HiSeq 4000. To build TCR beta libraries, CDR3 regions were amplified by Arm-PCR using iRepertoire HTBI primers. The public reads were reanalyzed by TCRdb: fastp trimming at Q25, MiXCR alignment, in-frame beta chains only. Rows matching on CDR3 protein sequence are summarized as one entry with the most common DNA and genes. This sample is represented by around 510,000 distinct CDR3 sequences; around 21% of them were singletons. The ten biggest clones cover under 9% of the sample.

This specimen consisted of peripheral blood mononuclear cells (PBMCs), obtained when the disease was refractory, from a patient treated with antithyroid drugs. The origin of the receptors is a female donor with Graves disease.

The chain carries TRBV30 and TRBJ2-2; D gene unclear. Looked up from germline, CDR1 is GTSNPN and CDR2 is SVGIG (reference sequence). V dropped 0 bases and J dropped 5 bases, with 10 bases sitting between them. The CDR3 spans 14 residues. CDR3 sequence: CAWSVGARTGELFF. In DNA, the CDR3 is TGTGCCTGGAGTGTTGGTGCGAGGACCGGGGAGCTGTTTTTT.

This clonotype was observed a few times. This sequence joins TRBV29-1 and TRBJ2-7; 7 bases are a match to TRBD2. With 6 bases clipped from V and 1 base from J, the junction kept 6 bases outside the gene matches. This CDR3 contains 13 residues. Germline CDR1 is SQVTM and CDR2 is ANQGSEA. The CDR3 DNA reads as TGCAGCGTCTCGCCGGGGGGATCCTACGAGCAGTACTTC. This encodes CSVSPGGSYEQYF.

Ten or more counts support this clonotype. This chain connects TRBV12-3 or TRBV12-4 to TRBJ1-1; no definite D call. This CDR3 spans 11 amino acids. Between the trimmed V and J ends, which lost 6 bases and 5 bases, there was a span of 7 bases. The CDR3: CASRWRTEAFF. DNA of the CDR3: TGTGCCAGCAGGTGGAGGACTGAAGCTTTCTTT.

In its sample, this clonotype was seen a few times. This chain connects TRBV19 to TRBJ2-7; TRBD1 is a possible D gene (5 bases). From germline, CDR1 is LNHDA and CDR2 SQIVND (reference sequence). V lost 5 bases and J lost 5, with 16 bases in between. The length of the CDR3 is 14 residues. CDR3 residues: CASSDGARPNEQYF. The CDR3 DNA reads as TGTGCCAGTAGTGATGGGGCTAGACCTAACGAGCAGTACTTC.

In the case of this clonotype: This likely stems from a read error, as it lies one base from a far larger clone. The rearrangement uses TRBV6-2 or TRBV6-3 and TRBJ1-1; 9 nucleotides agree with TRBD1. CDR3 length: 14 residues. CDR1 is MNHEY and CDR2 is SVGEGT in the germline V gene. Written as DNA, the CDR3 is TGTGCCAGCAGTTACTCAACAGGGGGCACTGAAGCTTCCTTT. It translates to CASSYSTGGTEASF.

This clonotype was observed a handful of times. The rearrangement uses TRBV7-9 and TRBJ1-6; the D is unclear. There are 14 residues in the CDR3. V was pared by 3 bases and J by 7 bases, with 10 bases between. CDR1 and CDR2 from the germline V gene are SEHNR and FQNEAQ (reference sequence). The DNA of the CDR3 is TGTGCCAGCAGCTTGATGAACAGCAATTCACCCCTCCACTTT. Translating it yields CASSLMNSNSPLHF.

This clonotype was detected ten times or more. The CDR3 is CASSRRLGGYEQYF. The CDR3 DNA is TGTGCCAGCAGCCGCCGTTTAGGGGGCTACGAGCAGTACTTC. The chain joins TRBV6-1 to TRBJ2-7; TRBD1 is a possible D gene (6 bases). This CDR3 region has 14 residues. Germline-derived CDR1 and CDR2 are MNHNS and SASEGT. Deletions cut 6 bases from V and 3 bases from J, with 15 bases between.

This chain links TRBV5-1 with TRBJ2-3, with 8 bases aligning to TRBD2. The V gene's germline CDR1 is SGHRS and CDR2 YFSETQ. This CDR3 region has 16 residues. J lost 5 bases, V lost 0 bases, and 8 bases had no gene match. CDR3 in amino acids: CASSLAGSGGVDTQYF. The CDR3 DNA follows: TGCGCCAGCAGCTTGGCCGGCTCGGGAGGGGTAGATACGCAGTATTTT.

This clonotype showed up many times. The CDR3, as DNA: TGTGCCAGCAGTTTAATCGCCAGGGACCGCGAAAAACTGTTTTTT. As protein: CASSLIARDREKLFF. The chain combines TRBV12-3 or TRBV12-4 with TRBJ1-4, with TRBD1 as a possible D gene (5 bases). This CDR3 has 15 residues. Trimming cost V 2 bases and J 8 bases, with 15 bases left between them.

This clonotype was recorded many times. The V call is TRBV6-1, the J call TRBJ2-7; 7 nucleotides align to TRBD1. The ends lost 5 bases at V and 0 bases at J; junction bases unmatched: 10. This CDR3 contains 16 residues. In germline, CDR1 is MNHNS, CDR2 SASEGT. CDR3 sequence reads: CASSNPGQTPSYEQYF. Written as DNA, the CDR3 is TGTGCCAGCAGTAACCCGGGACAGACCCCCTCCTACGAGCAGTACTTC.

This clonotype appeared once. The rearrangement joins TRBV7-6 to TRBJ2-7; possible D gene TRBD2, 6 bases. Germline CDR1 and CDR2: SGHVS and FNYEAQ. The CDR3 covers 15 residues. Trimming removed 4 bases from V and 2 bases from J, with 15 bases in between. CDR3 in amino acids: CASSSNSGTPYEQYF. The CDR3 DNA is TGTGCCAGCAGCTCCAATTCCGGGACTCCCTACGAGCAGTACTTC.

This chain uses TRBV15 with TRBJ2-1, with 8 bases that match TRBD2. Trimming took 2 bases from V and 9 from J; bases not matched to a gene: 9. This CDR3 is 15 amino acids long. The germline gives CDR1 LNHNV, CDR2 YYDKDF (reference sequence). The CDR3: CATSRPGLGGGEQFF. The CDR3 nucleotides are TGTGCCACCAGCAGACCGGGACTAGGAGGGGGTGAGCAGTTCTTC.

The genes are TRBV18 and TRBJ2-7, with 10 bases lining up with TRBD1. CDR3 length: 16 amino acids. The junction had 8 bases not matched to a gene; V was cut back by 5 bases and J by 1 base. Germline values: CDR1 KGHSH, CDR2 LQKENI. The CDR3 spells CASSRAGTGVSYEQYF. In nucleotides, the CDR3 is TGTGCCAGCTCAAGAGCCGGGACAGGGGTATCCTACGAGCAGTACTTC.

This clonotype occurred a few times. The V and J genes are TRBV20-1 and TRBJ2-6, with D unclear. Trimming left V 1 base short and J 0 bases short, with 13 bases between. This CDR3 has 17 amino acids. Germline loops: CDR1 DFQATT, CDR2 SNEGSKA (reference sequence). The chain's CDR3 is CSARGEQTYSGANVLTF. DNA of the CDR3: TGCAGTGCTAGAGGAGAACAGACTTACTCTGGGGCCAACGTCCTGACTTTC.

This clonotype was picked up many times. CDR3 protein: CASSTWEQRGEQYF. CDR3 nucleotide sequence: TGTGCCAGCAGTACCTGGGAGCAGAGAGGGGAGCAGTACTTC. The chain employs TRBV27 and TRBJ2-7, with a possible D match to TRBD2 (5 bases). Looked up from germline, CDR1 is MNHEY and CDR2 is SMNVEV (reference sequence). Between the trimmed V and J ends, which lost 5 bases and 7 bases, there was a span of 18 bases. This CDR3 is 14 amino acids long.

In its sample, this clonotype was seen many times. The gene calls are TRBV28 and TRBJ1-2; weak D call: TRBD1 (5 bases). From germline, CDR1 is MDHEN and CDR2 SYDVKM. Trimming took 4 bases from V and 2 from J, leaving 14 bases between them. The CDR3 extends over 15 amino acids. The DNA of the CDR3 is TGTGCCAGCAGTTCCCCGGCAGGGCTCAACTATGGCTACACCTTC. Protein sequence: CASSSPAGLNYGYTF.

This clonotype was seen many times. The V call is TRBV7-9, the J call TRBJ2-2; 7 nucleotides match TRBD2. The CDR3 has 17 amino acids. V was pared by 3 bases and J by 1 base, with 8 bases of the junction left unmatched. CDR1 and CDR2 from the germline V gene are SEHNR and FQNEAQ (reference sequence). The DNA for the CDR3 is TGTGCCAGCAGCTTTCACCGACTAGCCCTGAACACCGGGGAGCTGTTTTTT. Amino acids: CASSFHRLALNTGELFF.

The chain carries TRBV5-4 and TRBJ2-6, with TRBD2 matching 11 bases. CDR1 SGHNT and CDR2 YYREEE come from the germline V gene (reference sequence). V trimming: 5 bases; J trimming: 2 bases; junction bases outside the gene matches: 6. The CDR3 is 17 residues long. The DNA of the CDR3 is TGTGCCAGCAGTATAGCGGGAGGGTCCGCTGGGGCCAACGTCCTGACTTTC. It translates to CASSIAGGSAGANVLTF.

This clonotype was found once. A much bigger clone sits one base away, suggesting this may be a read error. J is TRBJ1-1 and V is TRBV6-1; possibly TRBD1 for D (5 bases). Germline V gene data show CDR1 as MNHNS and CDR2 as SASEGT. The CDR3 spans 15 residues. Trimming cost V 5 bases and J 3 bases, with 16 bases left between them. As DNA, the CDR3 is TGTGCCAGCAGTCACTCGTGGGGGGAAGACACTGAAGCTTTCTTT. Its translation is CASSHSWGEDTEAFF.

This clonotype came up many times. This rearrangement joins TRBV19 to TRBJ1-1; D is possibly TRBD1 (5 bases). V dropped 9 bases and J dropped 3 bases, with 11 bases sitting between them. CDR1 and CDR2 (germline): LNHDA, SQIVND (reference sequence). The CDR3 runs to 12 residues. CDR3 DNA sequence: TGTGCCAGCAGACGAGGGGACACTGAAGCTTTCTTT. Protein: CASRRGDTEAFF.

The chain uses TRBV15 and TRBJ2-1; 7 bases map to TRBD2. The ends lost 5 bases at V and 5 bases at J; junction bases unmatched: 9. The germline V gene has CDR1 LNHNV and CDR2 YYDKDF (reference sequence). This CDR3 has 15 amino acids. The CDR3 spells CATSYKRGEDNEQFF. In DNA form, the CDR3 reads TGTGCCACCAGCTACAAACGGGGGGAGGACAATGAGCAGTTCTTC. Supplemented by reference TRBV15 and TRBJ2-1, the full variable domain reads DAMVIQNPRYQVTQFGKPVTLSCSQTLNHNVMYWYQQKSSQAPKLLFHYYDKDFNNEADTPDNFQSRRPNTSFCFLDIRSPGLGDTAMYLCATSYKRGEDNEQFFGPGTRLTVL.